Following are 21 T cell receptor beta chains from one sample sequenced in a study of blood T cell repertoires in COVID-19 (dated by TCRdb to 2020 to 2022). Library method: the immunoSEQ multiplex PCR assay. In TCRdb, the immuneACCESS table is reduced to in-frame sequences with V and J assigned. These tables do not hold every clone; where another copy was compared, an unresolved V gene accounts for under half, and the others remain unexplained. The sample includes 150,000 to 200,000 clones, with about 85% observed a single time. Approximately 8% of the sample rests with the top ten. Input material: PBMCs or T cells enriched from blood (not recorded which). All receptors come from a woman between 45 and 65 years old who had recovered from COVID-19.

The rearrangement joins TRBV7-3 to TRBJ2-4; D possibly corresponds to TRBD2 (6 bases). V was shortened by 7 bases and J by 0 bases, with 16 bases between the two germline ends. CDR3 length: 16 residues. Germline CDR1 SGHTA, CDR2 FQGTGA. The CDR3 sequence is CASIRMAGLAKNIQYF. The CDR3 DNA reads as TGTGCCAGCATCCGGATGGCGGGGTTAGCCAAAAACATTCAGTACTTC.

The chain recombines TRBV4-1 with TRBJ1-6, with a weak D call TRBD1 (6 bases). V lost 1 base and J 7 bases, leaving 8 bases between the germline ends. The CDR3 extends over 14 amino acids. Germline assignment: CDR1 MGHRA and CDR2 YSYEKL. CDR3 loop: CASSQVQGNSPLHF. CDR3 nucleotides: TGCGCCAGCAGCCAAGTACAGGGAAATTCACCCCTCCACTTT.

This rearrangement joins TRBV29-1 to TRBJ1-1, with 9 bases that match TRBD1. J gave up 10 bases and V 8 bases, and 14 bases lay outside the gene matches. The CDR3 runs 13 residues. Germline lookup yields CDR1 SQVTM and CDR2 ANQGSEA. Here the CDR3 reads CSTGQGTAVGAFF. The CDR3 coding sequence is TGCAGCACCGGACAGGGGACCGCGGTCGGAGCTTTCTTT.

This chain connects TRBV12-5 to TRBJ2-1; D may be TRBD1 (5 bases). Germline V lookup: CDR1 LGHNT, CDR2 FRNRAP. Trimming removed 1 base at V and 0 bases at J, with 22 bases between. This CDR3 contains 20 residues. The CDR3 coding sequence is TGTGCTAGTGGTTTGGCATCTAGGGGCATTAGGCTATCCTCCTACAATGAGCAGTTCTTC. This sequence encodes CASGLASRGIRLSSYNEQFF.

This chain connects TRBV11-3 to TRBJ2-3; D not certain. Trimming removed 1 base from V and 2 bases from J, with 13 bases in between. The CDR3 length is 16 residues. Germline-derived CDR1 and CDR2 are SGHNT and YENEEA. As DNA, the CDR3 is TGTGCCAGCAGCTTAGGCGGCCGGGTGAACACAGATACGCAGTATTTT. Protein: CASSLGGRVNTDTQYF.

This chain joins TRBV2 and TRBJ1-2, with 8 bases fitting TRBD1. Trimming removed 5 bases from V and 1 base from J; junction bases left unmatched: 3. CDR1 is SNHLY and CDR2 is FYNNEI in the germline V gene. This CDR3 has 14 residues. In DNA form, the CDR3 reads TGTGCCAGCAGTTGGACAGGGAATAACTATGGCTACACCTTC. Amino acids: CASSWTGNNYGYTF.

This clone was counted only a few times. This chain joins TRBV12-5 and TRBJ1-1; tentative D call: TRBD1 (6 bases). CDR1 LGHNT and CDR2 FRNRAP come from the germline V gene. Trimming removed 5 bases from V and 1 base from J, with 8 bases in between. There are 13 residues in the CDR3. The CDR3 is CASGGGQNTEAFF. CDR3 bases: TGTGCTAGTGGTGGGGGACAGAACACTGAAGCTTTCTTT.

This sequence joins TRBV19 and TRBJ2-3; possibly TRBD2 for D (6 bases). CDR3 length: 14 residues. Trimming left V 3 bases short and J 7 bases short, with 14 bases between. The germline V gene has CDR1 LNHDA and CDR2 SQIVND (reference sequence). The CDR3 reads CASSMGGTPHTQYF. CDR3 in DNA: TGTGCCAGTAGTATGGGCGGGACTCCGCATACGCAGTATTTT.

The chain joins TRBV29-1 to TRBJ1-2; no clear D. V was trimmed by 6 bases and J by 8 bases, leaving 16 bases between them. CDR1 and CDR2 (germline): SQVTM, ANQGSEA. The CDR3 length is 12 residues. CDR3 region: CSVLGGLRGYTF. CDR3 sequence (DNA): TGCAGCGTCCTTGGCGGGTTGAGGGGCTACACCTTC.

The V gene is TRBV5-1, the J gene TRBJ2-7, with D perhaps matching TRBD1 (6 bases). CDR1 is SGHRS, CDR2 YFSETQ, per germline. V dropped 1 base and J dropped 4 bases, with 15 bases sitting between them. The CDR3 sequence is 15 residues long. Here the CDR3 DNA reads TGCGCCAGCAGCTTGACCGGGACACCTGCTTACGAGCAGTACTTC. Translated: CASSLTGTPAYEQYF.

This sequence joins TRBV27 and TRBJ1-2; D is possibly TRBD1 (6 bases). The V and J ends lost 6 bases and 7 bases respectively, with 18 bases between them. From germline, CDR1 is MNHEY and CDR2 SMNVEV (reference sequence). This CDR3 contains 14 residues. In nucleotides, the CDR3 is TGTGCCAGCAGCTTTTTCGGACAGATGGGTGGCTACACCTTC. Protein: CASSFFGQMGGYTF.

The chain uses TRBV5-1 and TRBJ1-2; 8 bases line up with TRBD1. Germline V lookup: CDR1 SGHRS, CDR2 YFSETQ. This CDR3 has 14 amino acids. The V and J ends lost 5 bases and 8 bases, in that order; junction bases with no gene match: 11. CDR3 DNA: TGCGCCAGCAGTTACGCAGGGGGCGCGGTGGGCTACACCTTC. It encodes CASSYAGGAVGYTF. The variable domain in full, completed from reference TRBV5-1 and TRBJ1-2, reads KAGVTQTPRYLIKTRGQQVTLSCSPISGHRSVSWYQQTPGQGLQFLFEYFSETQRNKGNFPGRFSGRQFSNSRSEMNVSTLELGDSALYLCASSYAGGAVGYTFGSGTRLTVV.

The chain has TRBV5-4 and TRBJ1-6; no definite D call. The V and J ends lost 0 bases and 14 bases respectively, with 15 bases between them. Germline V gene sequence: CDR1 SGHNT, CDR2 YYREEE (reference sequence). This CDR3 has 14 residues. The CDR3 here is CASSLGGWGSTLHF. The CDR3 DNA is TGTGCCAGCAGCTTGGGAGGGTGGGGTTCGACCCTCCACTTT.

The chain recombines TRBV29-1 with TRBJ2-1, with 7 bases that match TRBD2. There are 14 residues in the CDR3. The J segment lost 6 bases and the V segment lost 5 bases, leaving 10 bases of the junction unmatched. Germline-derived CDR1 and CDR2 are SQVTM and ANQGSEA. This CDR3 reads CSVIERGVSNEQFF. The CDR3 nucleotides are TGCAGCGTTATCGAGCGGGGTGTCTCCAATGAGCAGTTCTTC.

This clone was recorded once. J is TRBJ2-7 and V is TRBV11-3; the D gene is possibly TRBD1 (6 bases). The CDR3 runs 14 residues. V was trimmed by 5 bases and J by 4 bases, leaving 15 bases between them. Germline V gene data show CDR1 as SGHNT and CDR2 as YENEEA. The DNA for the CDR3 is TGTGCCAGCAGCGTAGCTGGGGGCATTTACGAGCAGTACTTC. Protein product: CASSVAGGIYEQYF.

The genes are TRBV29-1 and TRBJ2-5, with TRBD1 as a possible D gene (6 bases). There are 13 residues in the CDR3. V was shortened by 6 bases and J by 1 base, with 12 bases between the two germline ends. Germline loops: CDR1 SQVTM, CDR2 ANQGSEA. CDR3 in amino acids: CSVHRVFQETQYF. The CDR3 coding sequence is TGCAGCGTACACAGGGTGTTCCAAGAGACCCAGTACTTC.

The chain carries TRBV10-3 and TRBJ1-3, with D possibly matching TRBD1 (6 bases). V lost 11 bases to trimming and J lost 7 bases, with 12 bases between them. The CDR3 has 11 amino acids. Germline CDR1 reads ENHRY; CDR2 reads SYGVKD. Written as DNA, the CDR3 is TGTGCCGTTGGGGGGGCGAACACCATATATTTT. Residues: CAVGGANTIYF.

The sample holds a few counts of this clone. This chain connects TRBV9 to TRBJ2-1; TRBD1 aligns across 10 bases. CDR3 length: 17 residues. The germline V gene encodes CDR1 SGDLS and CDR2 YYNGEE. Trimming removed 0 bases from V and 9 bases from J; junction bases left unmatched: 12. The CDR3 DNA reads as TGTGCCAGCAGCGTAGGTTTCCGGGACAGGGGTTTCAGTGAGCAGTTCTTC. Translating it yields CASSVGFRDRGFSEQFF.

The chain has TRBV3-1 (or the pseudogene TRBV3-2) and TRBJ2-2, with D maybe TRBD2 (6 bases). V was clipped by 1 base and J by 3 bases, with 9 bases between them. This CDR3 is built from 15 residues. Looked up from germline, CDR1 is LGHDT and CDR2 is YNNKEL (reference sequence). The CDR3 protein is CASSQVLADTGELFF. The DNA of the CDR3 is TGTGCCAGCAGCCAAGTACTAGCAGACACCGGGGAGCTGTTTTTT.

The CDR3 loop is CASSLGGLLSGNTIYF. In nucleotides, the CDR3 is TGCGCCAGCAGCTTGGGGGGACTACTCTCTGGAAACACCATATATTTT. The chain employs TRBV5-1 and TRBJ1-3; D possibly corresponds to TRBD1 (5 bases). Germline lookup yields CDR1 SGHRS and CDR2 YFSETQ. The CDR3 spans 16 residues. Between the trimmed V and J ends, which lost 0 bases and 0 bases, there was a span of 10 bases.

This clone turned up a few times. This chain joins TRBV7-8 and TRBJ2-7; D perhaps matches TRBD1 (5 bases). Trimming stripped 1 base from V and 3 bases from J, with 13 bases between. The germline V gene encodes CDR1 SGHVS and CDR2 FQNEAQ. CDR3 length: 15 amino acids. The CDR3 is CASSLGIGQSYEQYF. CDR3 nucleotide sequence: TGTGCCAGCAGCTTAGGTATTGGACAAAGCTACGAGCAGTACTTC.